This entry concerns a single T cell receptor (beta chain). Antigen specificity is unknown. 10^5 naive or memory CD4+ cells were cultured with CEF peptides for around eleven days. This specimen comes from a study of CD4 T cells in relation to SARS-CoV-2 and coronaviruses. Study-wide background: After less than 11 days of antigen culture, PBMC TCR beta CDR3s were sequenced. Convalescent donors were aged about 21 to 75, with median roughly 42 years.

Sequencing was performed with immunoSEQ multiplex PCR; in TCRdb, only in-frame clones are kept and a portion is missing. Of about 36,000 clones in the sample, roughly 83% were seen once. Study-level points and caveats: In roughly 65% of donors, memory CD4+ clonotypes crossrecognized SARS-CoV-2 and at least one common cold coronavirus spike.

Sequences were obtained from naive CD4+ T cells from PBMCs, cultured in vitro. The subset: naive CD4+ T cells isolated by negative enrichment. This TCR came from an adult with COVID-19.

CDR3 protein: CASSPRQDTEAFF. The CDR3 nucleotides are TGTGCCAGCAGCCCCCGACAGGACACTGAAGCTTTCTTT. The V and J genes are TRBV7-9 and TRBJ1-1; D perhaps matches TRBD1 (6 bases). This CDR3 comprises 13 residues. V shed 5 bases and J shed 3 bases, with 10 bases lying between them. Per germline, CDR1 SEHNR and CDR2 FQNEAQ (reference sequence).